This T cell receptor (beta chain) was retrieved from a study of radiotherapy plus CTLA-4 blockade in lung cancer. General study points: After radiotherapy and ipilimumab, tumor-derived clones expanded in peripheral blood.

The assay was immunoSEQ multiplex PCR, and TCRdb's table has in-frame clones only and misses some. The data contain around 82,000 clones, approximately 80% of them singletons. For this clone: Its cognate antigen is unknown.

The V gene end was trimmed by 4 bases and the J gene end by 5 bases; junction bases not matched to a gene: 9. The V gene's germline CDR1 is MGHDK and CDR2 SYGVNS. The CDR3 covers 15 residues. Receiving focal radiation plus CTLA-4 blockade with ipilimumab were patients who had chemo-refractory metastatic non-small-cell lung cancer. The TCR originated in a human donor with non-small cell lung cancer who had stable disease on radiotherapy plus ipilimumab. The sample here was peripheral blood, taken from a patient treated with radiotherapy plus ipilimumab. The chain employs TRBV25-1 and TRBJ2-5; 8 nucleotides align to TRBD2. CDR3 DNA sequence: TGTGCCAGCAGTGTATCGGGAGGGCCGCGGGAGACCCAGTACTTC. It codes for CASSVSGGPRETQYF. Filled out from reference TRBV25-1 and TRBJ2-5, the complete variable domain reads EADIYQTPRYLVIGTGKKITLECSQTMGHDKMYWYQQDPGMELHLIHYSYGVNSTEKGDLSSESTVSRIRTEHFPLTLESARPSHTSQYLCASSVSGGPRETQYFGPGTRLLVL.